These 6 T cell receptor beta chains share one sample of origin, sequenced in a study of cytomegalovirus exposure and HLA in healthy donors. PCR was performed using 60 Vbeta and 13 Jbeta primers. The data were produced by immunoSEQ multiplex PCR, yet TCRdb's version contains in-frame clones alone and is incomplete. Of some 120,000 clones detected, about 78% appear once; the ten largest clones hold approximately 1.2%. The sequenced sample was PBMCs. The receptors were gathered from a man in his fifties in good health and CMV-seronegative.

V gene TRBV30 combines with J gene TRBJ2-1; 13 bases match TRBD2. Germline values: CDR1 GTSNPN, CDR2 SVGIG (reference sequence). This CDR3 comprises 19 residues. J gave up 0 bases and V 4 bases, and 12 bases lay outside the gene matches. CDR3 coding DNA: TGTGCCTGGAAAAGGACTAGCGGGAGTAGGATCAACTCCTACAATGAGCAGTTCTTC. Its protein product is CAWKRTSGSRINSYNEQFF.

This chain connects TRBV11-3 to TRBJ2-7; 7 bases are a match to TRBD1. The CDR3 runs to 12 residues. The J segment lost 6 bases and the V segment lost 3 bases, leaving 2 bases of the junction unmatched. CDR1 is SGHNT and CDR2 is YENEEA in the germline V gene. Here the CDR3 DNA reads TGTGCCAGCAGCTTCGCAGGGGGCGAGCAGTACTTC. Protein sequence: CASSFAGGEQYF.

J is TRBJ2-3 and V is TRBV7-3; TRBD2 matches 8 bases. Germline V CDR1 and CDR2: SGHTA, FQGTGA. This CDR3 contains 15 residues. J lost 4 bases, V lost 5 bases, and 8 bases had no gene match. CDR3 sequence reads: CASSLGVAGPDTQYF. The CDR3 region has the DNA TGTGCCAGCAGCCTCGGGGTAGCGGGGCCAGATACGCAGTATTTT.

This chain connects TRBV2 to TRBJ2-3, with TRBD2 matching over 10 bases. Germline assignment: CDR1 SNHLY and CDR2 FYNNEI. The CDR3 has 13 residues. V was clipped by 10 bases and J by 1 base; unmatched bases: 2. CDR3 coding DNA: TGTGCCATTGGGACTAGCGGCACAGATACGCAGTATTTT. The encoded protein is CAIGTSGTDTQYF.

V is TRBV2 and J is TRBJ2-1, with TRBD2 identical over 11 bases. From germline, CDR1 is SNHLY and CDR2 FYNNEI. The CDR3 is made up of 15 amino acids. Trimming took 6 bases from V and 5 from J; bases not matched to a gene: 6. This CDR3 is CASSRLAGLNNEQFF. The CDR3 region has the DNA TGTGCCAGCAGCCGACTAGCGGGGCTCAACAATGAGCAGTTCTTC.

This clone was seen more than once but under ten times. The chain uses TRBV15 and TRBJ1-5; 10 bases line up with TRBD1. The CDR3 is 18 amino acids. The V segment lost 0 bases and the J segment 5 bases; nucleotides outside the gene matches: 10. CDR1 is LNHNV and CDR2 is YYDKDF in the germline V gene (reference sequence). The CDR3 DNA follows: TGTGCCACCAGCAGAGATGGGGCCCGACAGGGGGCATATCAGCCCCAGCATTTT. Protein sequence: CATSRDGARQGAYQPQHF.